Below, 12 T cell receptor beta chains from the same sample are listed, as sequenced in a study of cytomegalovirus exposure and HLA in healthy donors. The PCR contained 60 Vbeta and 13 Jbeta primers. Method: immunoSEQ multiplex PCR; TCRdb's copy keeps in-frame clones and lacks some. Among 170,000 or so clones, around 82% were seen once, and the ten largest hold less than 15%. Sequenced sample: PBMCs. These receptors were obtained from a woman between 50 and 59 years old in good health and CMV-seropositive.

This clone was detected only once. J is TRBJ1-2 and V is TRBV2, with D possibly TRBD1 on 6 matching bases. V dropped 10 bases and J dropped 4 bases, with 16 bases sitting between them. This CDR3 has 13 residues. Germline V gene data show CDR1 as SNHLY and CDR2 as FYNNEI. The CDR3 protein is CATASEGGYGYTF. The CDR3 region has the DNA TGTGCCACCGCCTCGGAAGGGGGCTATGGCTACACCTTC.

This chain connects TRBV4-1 to TRBJ2-5, with D tentatively TRBD2 (5 bases). The V end lost 3 bases, the J end lost 2 bases, and 10 bases lay between the germline ends. Germline CDR1 and CDR2: MGHRA and YSYEKL. CDR3 length: 14 residues. The CDR3 loop is CASSHRTGQETQYF. The DNA for the CDR3 is TGCGCCAGCAGCCATAGGACTGGACAAGAGACCCAGTACTTC.

The J gene is TRBJ2-7, the V gene TRBV6-5; a weak D match, TRBD2 (5 bases). The CDR3 is made up of 13 amino acids. The germline V and J ends were trimmed by 1 base and 7 bases, with 11 bases remaining between them. CDR1 is MNHEY, CDR2 SVGAGI, per germline. The CDR3 region is CASSYFPRGEQYF. In DNA, the CDR3 is TGTGCCAGCAGTTACTTCCCCCGGGGAGAGCAGTACTTC.

This clone appeared once. CDR3 region: CASSPLPGQGKKSSYNEQFF. In DNA, the CDR3 is TGCGCCAGCAGCCCCCTTCCGGGACAGGGGAAAAAAAGCTCCTACAATGAGCAGTTCTTC. The chain combines TRBV4-1 with TRBJ2-1; 10 bases line up with TRBD1. After removal of 4 bases from V and 0 bases from J, the junction contained 15 bases not matched to a gene. The CDR3 extends over 20 amino acids. The V gene's germline CDR1 is MGHRA and CDR2 YSYEKL.

There are a few counts of this clone. The gene calls are TRBV25-1 and TRBJ2-4; 7 bases line up with TRBD2. J gave up 9 bases and V 7 bases, and 15 bases lay outside the gene matches. The germline V gene has CDR1 MGHDK and CDR2 SYGVNS. The CDR3 totals 15 residues. The CDR3, as DNA: TGTGCCAGCAAGGGGATGGGGGGACGCGGGGGCATTCAGTACTTC. Translating gives CASKGMGGRGGIQYF.

This chain uses TRBV30 with TRBJ1-5; TRBD1 agrees at 7 bases. Germline V lookup: CDR1 GTSNPN, CDR2 SVGIG (reference sequence). This CDR3 spans 15 amino acids. J lost 7 bases, V lost 2 bases, and 11 bases had no gene match. This chain's CDR3 is CAWSTTGVLQQPQHF. The CDR3 bases are TGTGCCTGGAGTACCACAGGGGTCCTCCAACAGCCCCAGCATTTT.

V is TRBV12-5 and J is TRBJ1-1; maybe TRBD1 (5 bases). Between the trimmed V and J ends, which lost 7 bases and 10 bases, there was a span of 16 bases. Per germline, CDR1 LGHNT and CDR2 FRNRAP. The CDR3 is 12 amino acids. This CDR3 is CASVPRGGGAFF. CDR3 in DNA: TGTGCTAGTGTACCCCGGGGGGGTGGAGCTTTCTTT.

The chain uses TRBV19 and TRBJ2-1; possibly TRBD1 for D (6 bases). With 7 bases removed from V and 1 base from J, the gap between germline ends came to 11 bases. The CDR3 totals 14 residues. The V gene's germline CDR1 is LNHDA and CDR2 SQIVND (reference sequence). This CDR3 reads CASTTDSSYNEQFF. The CDR3 DNA follows: TGTGCCAGTACCACGGACAGTTCCTACAATGAGCAGTTCTTC.

The chain combines TRBV30 with TRBJ2-7; D not resolved. The CDR3 covers 12 residues. From germline, CDR1 is GTSNPN and CDR2 SVGIG (reference sequence). V was trimmed by 0 bases and J by 7 bases, leaving 10 bases between them. CDR3 region: CAWSVLGAEQYF. The CDR3 nucleotides are TGTGCCTGGAGTGTCCTGGGCGCTGAGCAGTACTTC.

The rearrangement links TRBV27 to TRBJ1-2, with 11 bases aligning to TRBD1. CDR1 and CDR2 from the germline V gene are MNHEY and SMNVEV (reference sequence). This CDR3 contains 14 residues. With 5 bases clipped from V and 4 bases from J, the junction kept 3 bases outside the gene matches. CDR3 residues: CASSRTGGVYGYTF. CDR3 nucleotides: TGTGCCAGCAGTAGGACAGGGGGCGTCTATGGCTACACCTTC.

The chain has TRBV25-1 and TRBJ1-6; 7 bases line up with TRBD1. V lost 4 bases to trimming and J lost 10 bases; unmatched junction nucleotides: 10. CDR1 and CDR2 from the germline V gene are MGHDK and SYGVNS. The CDR3 consists of 15 residues. The CDR3 DNA is TGTGCCAGCAGTGCGCGGACAGGCTTCAGCTCACCCCTCCACTTT. Amino acid sequence: CASSARTGFSSPLHF.

The chain links TRBV2 to TRBJ1-1, with TRBD1 identical over 7 bases. Germline lookup yields CDR1 SNHLY and CDR2 FYNNEI. Trimming took 6 bases from V and 6 from J; bases not matched to a gene: 10. The CDR3 has 14 amino acids. CDR3 DNA sequence: TGTGCCAGCAGCGGTACAGGGGTTGGCTCTGAAGCTTTCTTT. Residues: CASSGTGVGSEAFF. Full variable domain (missing parts from reference TRBV2 and TRBJ1-1): EPEVTQTPSHQVTQMGQEVILRCVPISNHLYFYWYRQILGQKVEFLVSFYNNEISEKSEIFDDQFSVERPDGSNFTLKIRSTKLEDSAMYFCASSGTGVGSEAFFGQGTRLTVV.